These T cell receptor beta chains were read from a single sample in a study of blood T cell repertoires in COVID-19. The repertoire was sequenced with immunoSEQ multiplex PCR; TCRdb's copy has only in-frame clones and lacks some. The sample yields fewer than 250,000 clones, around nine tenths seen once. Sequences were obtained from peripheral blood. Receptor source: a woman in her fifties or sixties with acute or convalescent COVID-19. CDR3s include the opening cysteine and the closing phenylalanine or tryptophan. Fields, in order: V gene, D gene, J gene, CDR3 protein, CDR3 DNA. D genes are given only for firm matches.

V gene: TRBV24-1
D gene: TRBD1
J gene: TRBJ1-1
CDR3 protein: CATRGTGWNTEAFF
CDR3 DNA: TGTGCCACCAGGGGGACAGGGTGGAACACTGAAGCTTTCTTT

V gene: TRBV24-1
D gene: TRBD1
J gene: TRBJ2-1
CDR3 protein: CATGGQGSKNSYNEQFF
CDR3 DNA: TGTGCCACCGGGGGACAGGGCTCAAAAAACTCCTACAATGAGCAGTTCTTC

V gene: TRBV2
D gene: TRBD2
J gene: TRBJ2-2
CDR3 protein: CASSDLAGDTGELFF
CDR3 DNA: TGTGCCAGCAGTGACCTAGCGGGGGACACCGGGGAGCTGTTTTTT

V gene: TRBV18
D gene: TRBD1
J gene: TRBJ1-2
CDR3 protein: CASSPPPGTGDYGYTF
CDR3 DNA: TGTGCCAGCTCACCACCCCCCGGGACAGGGGACTATGGCTACACCTTC

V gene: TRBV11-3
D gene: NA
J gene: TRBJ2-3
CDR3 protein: CASSQRDSTDTQYF
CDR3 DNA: TGTGCCAGCAGCCAAAGGGACTCGACAGATACGCAGTATTTT

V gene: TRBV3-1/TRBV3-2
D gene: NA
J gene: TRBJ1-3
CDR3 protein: CASSPGQSSGNTIYF
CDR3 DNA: TGTGCCAGCAGCCCCGGACAGAGCTCTGGAAACACCATATATTTT

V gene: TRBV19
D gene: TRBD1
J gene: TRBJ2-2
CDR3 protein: CASSTRTGVNTGELFF
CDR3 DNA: TGTGCCAGTAGTACCAGGACAGGGGTGAACACCGGGGAGCTGTTTTTT

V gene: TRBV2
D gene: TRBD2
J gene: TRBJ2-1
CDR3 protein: CASSPSGPYNEQFF
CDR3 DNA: TGTGCCAGCAGTCCTAGCGGGCCCTACAATGAGCAGTTCTTC

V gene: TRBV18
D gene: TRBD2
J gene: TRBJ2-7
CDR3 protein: CASSPGLAGGLNEQYF
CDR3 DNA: TGTGCCAGCTCACCGGGACTAGCGGGAGGTCTGAACGAGCAGTACTTC

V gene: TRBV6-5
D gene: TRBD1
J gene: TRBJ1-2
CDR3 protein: CASSFPGQGSYGYTF
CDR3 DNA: TGTGCCAGCAGTTTCCCGGGACAGGGATCCTATGGCTACACCTTC

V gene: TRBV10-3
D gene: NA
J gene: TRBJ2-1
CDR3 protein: CAISEFGNVDEQFF
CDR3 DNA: TGTGCCATCAGTGAATTCGGGAACGTCGATGAGCAGTTCTTC

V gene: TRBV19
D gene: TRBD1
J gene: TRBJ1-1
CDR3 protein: CASSPTGTTEAFF
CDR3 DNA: TGTGCCAGTAGTCCGACAGGGACCACTGAAGCTTTCTTT

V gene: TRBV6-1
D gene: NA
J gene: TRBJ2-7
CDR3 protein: CASSEQGRWDEQYF
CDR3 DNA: TGTGCCAGCAGTGAACAGGGGCGTTGGGACGAGCAGTACTTC

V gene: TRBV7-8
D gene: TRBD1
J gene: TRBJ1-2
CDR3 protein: CASSLGGQGDYGYTF
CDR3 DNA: TGTGCCAGCAGCTTAGGGGGACAGGGGGACTATGGCTACACCTTC